This T cell receptor beta chain was sequenced for a study of blood T cell repertoires in COVID-19. In the study overall: The samples span acute and convalescent COVID-19 from the United States, Italy and Spain. PBMCs, B-cell-depleted T cells, or T cells were the source of the cDNA or gDNA that made up the material.

The V segment lost 5 bases and the J segment 2 bases; nucleotides outside the gene matches: 8. The germline V gene has CDR1 SGHAT and CDR2 FQNNGV. The CDR3 extends over 16 amino acids. In the study's own analysis: Nucleated cell number was recorded as an estimate derived from reference gene primer amplification. This table comes from immunoSEQ multiplex PCR, and its TCRdb copy is limited to in-frame clones, with some not included. The V and J calls and clone size were taken over from that table, and D and trimming were inferred from the DNA. The sample shows 250,000 to 350,000 clones, more than 75% of them seen only once. Comments on this clone: This specimen includes other DNA sequences encoding the same CDR3.

The chain combines TRBV11-2 with TRBJ2-3; TRBD2 aligns across 9 bases. This clonotype was obtained from a woman aged 45-60 years with acute or convalescent COVID-19. The sequenced sample consisted of peripheral blood. In nucleotides, the CDR3 is TGTGCCAGCAGCCCCCGGCTAGCGGGACCCACAGATACGCAGTATTTT. Amino acid sequence: CASSPRLAGPTDTQYF.